This TCR beta chain was captured in a study of Graves' ophthalmopathy and Graves' hyperthyroidism. Findings and caveats of the study: Among expanded thyroid clonotypes above 0.001 frequency, most also occurred in blood. With 70.59% sensitivity and approximately 72% specificity, the model predicted ophthalmopathy progression.

A word on this clonotype: The antigen remains undetermined.

V gave up 2 bases and J gave up 1 base, with 10 bases separating them. This CDR3 has 14 amino acids. Germline V CDR1 and CDR2: SGHRS, YFSETQ. Amplified material comprised TCR beta CDR3 regions derived from RNA transcripts. First-round RT-PCR relied on HTBI primers, and a second-round multiplex PCR came next. In TCRdb, the multiplex PCR reads were re-called with MiXCR into one record per CDR3 protein. Here the sample spans 240,000 or so distinct CDR3 sequences, around 50% being singletons. The genes are TRBV5-1 and TRBJ2-7; D remains ambiguous. Specimen: peripheral blood. This sequence was found in an adult man with Graves' ophthalmopathy. The CDR3 DNA is TGCGCCAGCAGCTTTAGGATAGCATCCTACGAGCAGTACTTC. Protein: CASSFRIASYEQYF.